The 8 T cell receptor beta chains in this list originate from one sample, sequenced in a study of identifying expanded T cells in peripheral blood. Repertoires were generated with immunoSEQ multiplex PCR, while TCRdb's copy carries only in-frame clones and drops some. In the table there are under 150,000 clones, 65% to 90% of which are singletons. The sample was blood. Source of these receptors: a person between 18 and 70 years old in good health.

This clone has just a few counts. This sequence joins TRBV6-5 and TRBJ2-1; TRBD1 agrees at 8 bases. Trimming at V came to 6 bases and at J to 9 bases, leaving 10 bases not matched to a gene. This CDR3 has 14 residues. From germline, CDR1 is MNHEY and CDR2 SVGAGI. This CDR3 reads CASRQGVPSGEQFF. The CDR3 region has the DNA TGTGCCAGCAGACAGGGGGTGCCGTCTGGTGAGCAGTTCTTC.

The rearrangement joins TRBV28 to TRBJ2-7, with 13 bases matching TRBD2. This CDR3 contains 15 residues. V was clipped by 5 bases and J by 6 bases; unmatched bases: 7. Germline CDR1 reads MDHEN; CDR2 reads SYDVKM. CDR3 sequence reads: CASSQGLAGVLEQYF. DNA for the CDR3: TGTGCCAGCAGTCAAGGACTAGCGGGAGTTCTCGAGCAGTACTTC. Full variable domain (rest looked up from reference TRBV28 and TRBJ2-7): DVKVTQSSRYLVKRTGEKVFLECVQDMDHENMFWYRQDPGLGLRLIYFSYDVKMKEKGDIPEGYSVSREKKERFSLILESASTNQTSMYLCASSQGLAGVLEQYFGPGTRLTVT.

The chain joins TRBV6-5 to TRBJ1-4; tentatively, D is TRBD1 (5 bases). Germline lookup yields CDR1 MNHEY and CDR2 SVGAGI. The CDR3 consists of 14 residues. V lost 6 bases, J lost 6 bases, and 14 bases lay in between. CDR3 sequence (DNA): TGTGCCAGCAGACGCCGGGACGGGGATGAAAAACTGTTTTTT. Its translation is CASRRRDGDEKLFF.

The chain combines TRBV7-9 with TRBJ1-4; D remains unclear. Germline V lookup: CDR1 SEHNR, CDR2 FQNEAQ (reference sequence). This CDR3 has 15 residues. The V end lost 2 bases, the J end lost 0 bases, and 7 bases lay between the germline ends. The CDR3 sequence is CASSLRKTTNEKLFF. CDR3 DNA sequence: TGTGCCAGCAGCTTACGGAAGACAACTAATGAAAAACTGTTTTTT. Filled out from reference TRBV7-9 and TRBJ1-4, the complete variable domain reads DTGVSQNPRHKITKRGQNVTFRCDPISEHNRLYWYRQTLGQGPEFLTYFQNEAQLEKSRLLSDRFSAERPKGSFSTLEIQRTEQGDSAMYLCASSLRKTTNEKLFFGSGTQLSVL.

V and J are TRBV28 and TRBJ2-1; D might be TRBD1 or TRBD2, each matching 5 bases. Germline V gene sequence: CDR1 MDHEN, CDR2 SYDVKM. Trimming cost V 5 bases and J 7 bases, with 12 bases left between them. The CDR3 has 13 amino acids. DNA of the CDR3: TGTGCCAGCAGTGCCCCCTGGGGGAATGAGCAGTTCTTC. This gives the protein CASSAPWGNEQFF.

CDR3 amino acids: CASSQGLGLAGLTDTQYF. Here the CDR3 DNA reads TGCGCCAGCAGCCAGGGCCTAGGACTGGCGGGGCTCACAGATACGCAGTATTTT. The chain is built from TRBV4-3 and TRBJ2-3; perhaps TRBD2 as D (6 bases). The length of the CDR3 is 18 residues. The V end lost 3 bases, the J end lost 2 bases, and 21 bases lay between the germline ends. Germline assignment: CDR1 LGHNA and CDR2 YSLEER.

The chain carries TRBV6-1 and TRBJ1-3; the match to TRBD1 covers 7 bases. The CDR3 consists of 14 residues. The V and J ends lost 8 bases and 0 bases, in that order; junction bases with no gene match: 4. The germline V gene has CDR1 MNHNS and CDR2 SASEGT. The CDR3 DNA is TGTGCCAGCGGCCGGGACAGCTCTGGAAACACCATATATTTT. Translation gives CASGRDSSGNTIYF.

This chain connects TRBV29-1 to TRBJ2-7, with TRBD1 as a possible D gene (6 bases). Germline V CDR1 and CDR2: SQVTM, ANQGSEA. Trimming cost V 4 bases and J 0 bases, with 7 bases left between them. The CDR3 runs to 12 residues. The CDR3 DNA is TGCAGCGTTGGGGACAACTCCTACGAGCAGTACTTC. Translated: CSVGDNSYEQYF.